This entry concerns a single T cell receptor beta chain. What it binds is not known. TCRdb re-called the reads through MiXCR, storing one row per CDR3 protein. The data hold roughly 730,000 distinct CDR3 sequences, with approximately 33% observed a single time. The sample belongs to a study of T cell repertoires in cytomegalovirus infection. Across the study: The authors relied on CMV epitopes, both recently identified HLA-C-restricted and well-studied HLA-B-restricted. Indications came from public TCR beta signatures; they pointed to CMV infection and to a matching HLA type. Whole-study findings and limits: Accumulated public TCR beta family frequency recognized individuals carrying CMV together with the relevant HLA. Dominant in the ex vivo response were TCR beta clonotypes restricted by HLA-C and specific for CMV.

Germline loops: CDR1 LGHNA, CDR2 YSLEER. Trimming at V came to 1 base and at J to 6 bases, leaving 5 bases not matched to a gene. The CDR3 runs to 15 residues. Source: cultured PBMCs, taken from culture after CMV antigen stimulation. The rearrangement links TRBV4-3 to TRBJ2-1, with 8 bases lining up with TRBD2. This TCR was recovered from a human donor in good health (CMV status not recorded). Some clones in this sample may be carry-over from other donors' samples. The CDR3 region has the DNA TGCGCCAGCAGCCAAGTTCGGGGACTAGGCAATGAGCAGTTCTTC. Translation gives CASSQVRGLGNEQFF.